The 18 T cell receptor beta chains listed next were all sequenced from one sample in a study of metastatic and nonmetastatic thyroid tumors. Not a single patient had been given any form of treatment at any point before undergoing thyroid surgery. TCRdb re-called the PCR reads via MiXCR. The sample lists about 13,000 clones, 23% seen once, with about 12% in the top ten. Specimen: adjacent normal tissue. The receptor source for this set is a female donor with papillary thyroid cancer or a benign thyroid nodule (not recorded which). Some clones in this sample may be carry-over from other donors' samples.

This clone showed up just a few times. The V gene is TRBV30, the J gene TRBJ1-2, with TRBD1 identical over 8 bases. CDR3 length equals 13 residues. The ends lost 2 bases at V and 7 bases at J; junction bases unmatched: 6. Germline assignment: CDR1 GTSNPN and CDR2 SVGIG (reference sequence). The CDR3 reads CAWSSGQGFGYTF. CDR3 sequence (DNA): TGTGCCTGGAGTTCAGGACAGGGTTTTGGCTACACCTTC.

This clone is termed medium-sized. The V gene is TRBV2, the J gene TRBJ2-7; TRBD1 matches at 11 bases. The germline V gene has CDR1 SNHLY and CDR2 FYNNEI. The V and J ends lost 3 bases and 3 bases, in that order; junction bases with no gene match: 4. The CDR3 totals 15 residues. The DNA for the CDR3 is TGTGCCAGCAGTGAGCGTGGGACAGGGGGCTACGAGCAGTACTTC. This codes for CASSERGTGGYEQYF.

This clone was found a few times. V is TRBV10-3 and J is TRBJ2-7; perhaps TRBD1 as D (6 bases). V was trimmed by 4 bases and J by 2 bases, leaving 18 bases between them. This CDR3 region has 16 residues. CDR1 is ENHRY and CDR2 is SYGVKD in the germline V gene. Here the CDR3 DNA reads TGTGCCATCAGTGGGATCGACAGGATTCAAACCTACGAGCAGTACTTC. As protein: CAISGIDRIQTYEQYF.

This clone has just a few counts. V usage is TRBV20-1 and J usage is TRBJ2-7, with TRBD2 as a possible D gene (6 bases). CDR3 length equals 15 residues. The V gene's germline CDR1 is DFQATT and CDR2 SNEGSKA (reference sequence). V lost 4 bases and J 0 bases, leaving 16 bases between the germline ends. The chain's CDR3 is CSANPVGGRSYEQYF. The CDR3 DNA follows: TGCAGTGCTAACCCTGTGGGGGGACGCTCCTACGAGCAGTACTTC.

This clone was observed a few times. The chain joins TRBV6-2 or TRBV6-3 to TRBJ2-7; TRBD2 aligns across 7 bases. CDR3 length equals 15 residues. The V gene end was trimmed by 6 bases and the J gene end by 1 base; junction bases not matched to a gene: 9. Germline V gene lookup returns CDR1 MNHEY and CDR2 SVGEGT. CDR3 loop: CASRHSGCGSYEQYF. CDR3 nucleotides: TGTGCCAGCAGACATAGCGGGTGTGGGTCCTACGAGCAGTACTTC.

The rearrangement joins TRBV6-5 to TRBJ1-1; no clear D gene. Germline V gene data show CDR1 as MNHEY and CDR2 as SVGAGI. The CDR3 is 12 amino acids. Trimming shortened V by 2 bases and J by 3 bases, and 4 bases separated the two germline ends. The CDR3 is CASSYVDTEAFF. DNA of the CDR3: TGTGCCAGCAGTTACGTGGACACTGAAGCTTTCTTT.

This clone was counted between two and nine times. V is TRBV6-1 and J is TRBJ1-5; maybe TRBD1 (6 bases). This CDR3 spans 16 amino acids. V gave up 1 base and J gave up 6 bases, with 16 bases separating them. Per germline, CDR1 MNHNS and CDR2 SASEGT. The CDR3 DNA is TGTGCCAGCAGTGAAGAGGTTCCAGGGGCGGGTCAGCCCCAGCATTTT. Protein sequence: CASSEEVPGAGQPQHF.

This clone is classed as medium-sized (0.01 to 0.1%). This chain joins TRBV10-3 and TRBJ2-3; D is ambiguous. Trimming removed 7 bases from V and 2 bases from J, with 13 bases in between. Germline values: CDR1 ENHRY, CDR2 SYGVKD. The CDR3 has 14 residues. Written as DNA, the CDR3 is TGTGCCATCAAGGGTAGTCCCGCCACAGATACGCAGTATTTT. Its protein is CAIKGSPATDTQYF.

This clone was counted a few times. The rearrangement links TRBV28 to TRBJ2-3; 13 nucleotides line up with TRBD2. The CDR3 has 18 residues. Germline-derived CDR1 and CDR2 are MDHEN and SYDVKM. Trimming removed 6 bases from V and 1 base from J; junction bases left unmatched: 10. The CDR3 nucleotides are TGTGCCAGCAGAGCTACGGGACTAGCGGGGATGGGCACAGATACGCAGTATTTT. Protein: CASRATGLAGMGTDTQYF.

CDR3 in DNA: TGTGCCAGTAGTATCACAGGGGTCCACACAGATACGCAGTATTTT. It codes for CASSITGVHTDTQYF. This chain links TRBV19 with TRBJ2-3; 7 bases agree with TRBD1. Trimming at V came to 3 bases and at J to 2 bases, leaving 5 bases not matched to a gene. Germline V lookup: CDR1 LNHDA, CDR2 SQIVND (reference sequence). CDR3 length equals 15 residues.

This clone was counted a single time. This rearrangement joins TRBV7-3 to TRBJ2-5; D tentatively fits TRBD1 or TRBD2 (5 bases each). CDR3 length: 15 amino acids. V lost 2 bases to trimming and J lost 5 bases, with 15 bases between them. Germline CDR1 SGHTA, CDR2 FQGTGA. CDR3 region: CASSLGGRTGETQYF. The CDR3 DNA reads TGTGCCAGCAGCTTAGGGGGTAGGACGGGGGAGACCCAGTACTTC.

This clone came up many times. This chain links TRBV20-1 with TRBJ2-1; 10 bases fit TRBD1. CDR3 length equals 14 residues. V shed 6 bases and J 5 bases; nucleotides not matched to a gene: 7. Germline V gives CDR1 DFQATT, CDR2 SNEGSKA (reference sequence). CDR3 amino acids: CSAPDRGQNNEQFF. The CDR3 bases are TGCAGTGCCCCCGACAGGGGGCAAAACAATGAGCAGTTCTTC.

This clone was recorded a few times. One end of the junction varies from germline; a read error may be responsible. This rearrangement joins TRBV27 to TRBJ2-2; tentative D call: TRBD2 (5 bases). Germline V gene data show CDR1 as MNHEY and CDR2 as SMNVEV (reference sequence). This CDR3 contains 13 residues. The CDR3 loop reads CASSPLATGELFF. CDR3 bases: TGTGCCAGCAGTCCCCTAGCCACCGGGGAGCTGTTCTTT.

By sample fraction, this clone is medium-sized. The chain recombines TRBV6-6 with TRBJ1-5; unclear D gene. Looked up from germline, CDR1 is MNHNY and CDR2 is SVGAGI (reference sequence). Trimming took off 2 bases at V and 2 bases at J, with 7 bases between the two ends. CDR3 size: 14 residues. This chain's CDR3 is CASSYDGGNQPQHF. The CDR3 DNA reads TGTGCCAGCAGTTACGACGGGGGCAATCAGCCCCAGCATTTT.

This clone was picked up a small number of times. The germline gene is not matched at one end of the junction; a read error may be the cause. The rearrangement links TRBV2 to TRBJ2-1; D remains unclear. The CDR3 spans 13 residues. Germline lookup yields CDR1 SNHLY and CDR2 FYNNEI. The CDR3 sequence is CAGSVLIVSVPRF. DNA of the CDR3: TGTGCCGGCAGTGTTCTAATAGTTTCGGTCCCTCGCTTC.

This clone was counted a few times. As DNA, the CDR3 is TGTGCCAGCAGTTACTCTCGACTAGCGGTAACAGATACGCAGTATTTT. This codes for CASSYSRLAVTDTQYF. The chain joins TRBV6-5 to TRBJ2-3; 9 bases fit TRBD2. CDR3 length equals 16 residues. The germline gives CDR1 MNHEY, CDR2 SVGAGI. V shed 0 bases and J 3 bases; nucleotides not matched to a gene: 4.

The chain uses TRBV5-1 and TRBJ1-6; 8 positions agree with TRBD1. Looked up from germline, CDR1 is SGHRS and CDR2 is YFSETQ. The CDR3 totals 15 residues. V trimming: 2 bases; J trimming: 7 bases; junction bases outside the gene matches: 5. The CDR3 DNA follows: TGCGCCAGCAGCTTCTCAGGGGGCGAAAATTCACCCCTCCACTTT. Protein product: CASSFSGGENSPLHF. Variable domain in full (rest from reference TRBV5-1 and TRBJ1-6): KAGVTQTPRYLIKTRGQQVTLSCSPISGHRSVSWYQQTPGQGLQFLFEYFSETQRNKGNFPGRFSGRQFSNSRSEMNVSTLELGDSALYLCASSFSGGENSPLHFGNGTRLTVT.

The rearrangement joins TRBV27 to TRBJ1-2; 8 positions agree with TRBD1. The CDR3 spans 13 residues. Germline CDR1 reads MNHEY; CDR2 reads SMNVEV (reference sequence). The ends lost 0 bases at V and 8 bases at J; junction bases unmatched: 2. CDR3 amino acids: CASSLSDRVGYTF. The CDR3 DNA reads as TGTGCCAGCAGTTTATCGGACAGGGTAGGCTACACCTTC.